This paragraph covers one T cell receptor beta chain sequence. In the original analysis: Reference gene primer amplification yielded estimated nucleated cell counts. Profiling relied on immunoSEQ multiplex PCR, and the TCRdb table lists in-frame clones only, not all of them. V, J and clone size are those of that table, while D and trimming were read from the DNA. The sample has roughly 11,000 clones; around three quarters are singletons. This specimen comes from a study of blood T cell repertoires in COVID-19. The V and J ends lost 7 bases and 4 bases respectively, with 22 bases between them. Germline V lookup: CDR1 MDHEN, CDR2 SYDVKM. CDR3 length equals 16 residues.

V gene TRBV28 combines with J gene TRBJ1-2; no clear D gene. Sequenced: peripheral blood. This receptor was obtained from a man aged 55 to 70 with COVID-19, enrolled during active disease. As DNA, the CDR3 is TGTGCCAGCACCCCCCCGGGAAGGGCGCGGGGCTATGGCTACACCTTC. It codes for CASTPPGRARGYGYTF.